These 4 T cell receptor beta chains originate from one sample sequenced in a study of shared clonotypes between healthy human individuals. Using immunoSEQ multiplex PCR, the repertoire was profiled, and TCRdb retains in-frame clones only, with some absent. The data hold about 2.4 million clones, with approximately 93% observed a single time. Sequenced: naive CD4+ T cells from PBMCs. The sample's subset: CD45RA+ positively selected. The origin of the receptors is a man in his late teens or twenties in good health. Some clones in this sample may be carry-over from other donors' samples.

The CDR3 DNA sequence: TGTGCCAGCAGCGCAAGTGGTCTAGCGGGAGGTGATACGCAGTATTTT. Its protein product is CASSASGLAGGDTQYF. The J gene is TRBJ2-3, the V gene TRBV9, with 11 positions matching TRBD2. Unmatched junction bases numbered 9, after V lost 3 bases and J lost 6 bases. The CDR3 length is 16 residues. CDR1 SGDLS and CDR2 YYNGEE come from the germline V gene. The variable domain in full, completed from reference TRBV9 and TRBJ2-3, reads DSGVTQTPKHLITATGQRVTLRCSPRSGDLSVYWYQQSLDQGLQFLIQYYNGEERAKGNILERFSAQQFPDLHSELNLSSLELGDSALYFCASSASGLAGGDTQYFGPGTRLTVL.

The chain couples TRBV11-2 to TRBJ1-3; D not resolved. This CDR3 contains 18 residues. Germline lookup yields CDR1 SGHAT and CDR2 FQNNGV. V was clipped by 2 bases and J by 1 base, with 18 bases between them. Here the CDR3 DNA reads TGTGCCAGCAGCTTAAAGAGTTACTTGTTTCAATCTGGAAACACCATATATTTT. Protein sequence: CASSLKSYLFQSGNTIYF.

This chain joins TRBV4-1 and TRBJ2-3, with TRBD2 matching 7 bases. The germline CDR1 and CDR2 sequences are MGHRA and YSYEKL. V gave up 2 bases and J gave up 5 bases; unmatched junction bases: 16. The CDR3 contains 18 residues. As DNA, the CDR3 is TGCGCCAGCAGCCAAAACAAACGACGGCCTAGCGGTGGAGATACGCAGTATTTT. Amino acids: CASSQNKRRPSGGDTQYF.

The V and J genes are TRBV9 and TRBJ2-5; TRBD2 agrees at 12 bases. CDR3 length equals 20 residues. Germline V gene lookup returns CDR1 SGDLS and CDR2 YYNGEE. V shed 1 base and J 0 bases; nucleotides not matched to a gene: 13. The CDR3: CASSVTWSRGTSGYQETQYF. As DNA, the CDR3 is TGTGCCAGCAGCGTAACTTGGTCTCGGGGGACTAGCGGGTACCAAGAGACCCAGTACTTC.